Presented here are 22 T cell receptor beta chains from one specimen sequenced in a study of low-dose radiotherapy and immunotherapy resistance in tumors (dated by TCRdb to between 2022 and 2023). The time point label, read with the paper, signifies: after trial treatment. In light of the paper, this sample's treatment or condition label describes: LDRT plus nivolumab, ipilimumab, low-dose cyclophosphamide and aspirin (RACIN trial). Sequencing used an Illumina HiSeq 2500. First-strand cDNA was synthesized using Superscript III and a set of TRAV- and TRBV-specific primers, so that both TCRalpha and TCRbeta chains were covered. TCRs were amplified with Phusion for 15 to 20 PCR cycles, with a constant-region primer paired with the adapter attached to the V primers. TCRdb handled the public reads itself, with Q25 trimming in fastp and clone calling in MiXCR, and kept productive beta chains. Merged by CDR3 protein, the rows form single entries marked with the most common genes and DNA. This sample gives more than 90,000 distinct CDR3 sequences in total; less than 25% of them show up just once. Clones ranked in the top ten supply approximately 4% of the sample.

Here the sequenced sample was PBMCs, taken after low-dose radiotherapy plus immunotherapy. The source is a male donor with prostate cancer.

This clonotype occurred many times. The V call is TRBV27, the J call TRBJ2-2; D gene unclear. The CDR3 length is 11 residues. V shed 7 bases and J shed 5 bases, with 5 bases lying between them. Germline lookup yields CDR1 MNHEY and CDR2 SMNVEV (reference sequence). CDR3 protein: CASMSTGELFF. The DNA of the CDR3 is TGTGCCAGCATGAGTACCGGGGAGCTGTTTTTT.

This clonotype appeared many times. V is TRBV20-1 and J is TRBJ2-2; 8 bases are a match to TRBD2. This CDR3 contains 19 residues. Germline CDR1 reads DFQATT; CDR2 reads SNEGSKA (reference sequence). V trimming: 1 base; J trimming: 4 bases; junction bases outside the gene matches: 17. The CDR3 protein is CSARGSPKVGRGVTGELFF. Written as DNA, the CDR3 is TGCAGTGCTAGAGGAAGCCCAAAAGTAGGGCGGGGGGTCACCGGGGAGCTGTTTTTT.

On this clonotype: A read error is likely here: a far larger clone is one base away. V usage is TRBV6-2 or TRBV6-3 and J usage is TRBJ2-2; no firm D call. The CDR3 contains 11 residues. V lost 7 bases to trimming and J lost 7 bases, with 7 bases between them. Germline assignment: CDR1 MNHEY and CDR2 SVGEGT. The CDR3 region is CASNCYGELFF. In DNA, the CDR3 is TGTGCCAGCAATTGCTACGGGGAGCTGTTTTTT.

This clonotype has ten or more counts. This chain links TRBV7-9 with TRBJ1-5, with D perhaps TRBD1 (5 bases). The CDR3 consists of 15 residues. V lost 6 bases and J 5 bases, leaving 17 bases between the germline ends. Germline V lookup: CDR1 SEHNR, CDR2 FQNEAQ (reference sequence). The CDR3 DNA is TGTGCCAGCAGTCCACTTGGGGGGGGACATCAGCCCCAGCATTTT. Its translation is CASSPLGGGHQPQHF.

The sample holds many counts of this clonotype. The chain joins TRBV11-3 to TRBJ1-1; TRBD1 matches at 7 bases. The CDR3 extends over 13 amino acids. Losses at the gene ends were 5 bases for V and 4 bases for J; bases not matched to a gene: 4. CDR1 and CDR2 (germline): SGHNT, YENEEA. The CDR3 DNA reads as TGTGCCAGCAGCGACTCAGGGGGCACTGAAGCTTTCTTT. This codes for CASSDSGGTEAFF.

The rearrangement joins TRBV29-1 to TRBJ2-1; unclear D gene. Germline V gives CDR1 SQVTM, CDR2 ANQGSEA. This CDR3 is 10 amino acids long. V lost 6 bases, J lost 10 bases, and 10 bases lay in between. CDR3 nucleotides: TGCAGCGTCGTCCCGTTAGAGCAGTTCTTC. Protein product: CSVVPLEQFF.

This clonotype was detected many times. The rearrangement uses TRBV4-1 and TRBJ2-7; D unclear. CDR3 length: 13 residues. With 1 base removed from V and 2 bases from J, the gap between germline ends came to 6 bases. In germline, CDR1 is MGHRA, CDR2 YSYEKL. The CDR3 spells CASSQGGTYEQYF. The DNA of the CDR3 is TGCGCCAGCAGCCAAGGGGGAACCTACGAGCAGTACTTC.

This rearrangement joins TRBV28 to TRBJ1-3; D gene ambiguous. This CDR3 region has 14 residues. Per germline, CDR1 MDHEN and CDR2 SYDVKM. V shed 3 bases and J shed 4 bases, with 10 bases lying between them. The CDR3 coding sequence is TGTGCCAGCAGTTTGGCACAGTTAGGAAACACCATATATTTT. It specifies CASSLAQLGNTIYF.

For this clonotype: A read error likely explains this, since a far larger clone differs by one base. This chain uses TRBV6-2 or TRBV6-3 with TRBJ2-7; D call uncertain. The CDR3 extends over 15 amino acids. Between the trimmed V and J ends, which lost 5 bases and 2 bases, there was a span of 16 bases. CDR1 MNHEY and CDR2 SVGEGT come from the germline V gene. The CDR3 protein is CASSESSQLTYEQYF. The CDR3 DNA sequence: TGTGCCAGCAGTGAGTCAAGCCAGTTAACCTACGAGCAGTACTTC.

This clonotype occurred a few times. The chain couples TRBV25-1 to TRBJ2-3; 7 positions agree with TRBD1. Looked up from germline, CDR1 is MGHDK and CDR2 is SYGVNS. The ends lost 6 bases at V and 2 bases at J; junction bases unmatched: 8. This CDR3 contains 15 residues. CDR3 bases: TGTGCCAGCAGCAGGGGGTCGGGGTCCACAGATACGCAGTATTTT. Translating gives CASSRGSGSTDTQYF.

At least ten counts were recorded for this clonotype. The chain carries TRBV11-1 and TRBJ2-5; D might be TRBD1 (6 bases). The germline CDR1 and CDR2 sequences are SGHAT and FQDESV (reference sequence). V lost 6 bases and J lost 7, with 15 bases in between. This CDR3 spans 13 amino acids. DNA of the CDR3: TGTGCCAGCAGAGGGACAATGGCCTCGACCCAGTACTTC. Protein product: CASRGTMASTQYF.

The V gene is TRBV7-9, the J gene TRBJ1-1, with no clear D. Per germline, CDR1 SEHNR and CDR2 FQNEAQ (reference sequence). The CDR3 has 17 residues. The ends were cut back, 3 bases at V and 2 bases at J, with 19 bases in the middle. The CDR3 region is CASSFGGTRALNTEAFF. The CDR3 region has the DNA TGTGCCAGCAGCTTCGGCGGCACGCGGGCGCTAAACACTGAAGCTTTCTTT.

This clonotype was seen repeatedly, ten times or more. J is TRBJ1-1 and V is TRBV12-3 or TRBV12-4; no reliable D call. V dropped 5 bases and J dropped 3 bases, with 10 bases sitting between them. This CDR3 has 13 amino acids. The CDR3 protein is CASSLVEDTEAFF. The CDR3 nucleotides read TGTGCCAGCAGTCTCGTTGAAGACACTGAAGCTTTCTTT.

This clonotype was recorded at least ten times. J is TRBJ2-5 and V is TRBV7-8; D is possibly TRBD1 (6 bases). The V and J ends lost 6 bases and 9 bases respectively, with 17 bases between them. The CDR3 is made up of 13 amino acids. In germline, CDR1 is SGHVS, CDR2 FQNEAQ. CDR3 amino acids: CASSSGTLLAQYF. In DNA, the CDR3 is TGTGCCAGCAGTTCTGGGACACTGCTGGCCCAGTACTTC.

Ten or more counts support this clonotype. The V and J genes are TRBV10-3 and TRBJ1-6, with a possible D match to TRBD1 (5 bases). This CDR3 region has 15 residues. Germline V gene sequence: CDR1 ENHRY, CDR2 SYGVKD. V was shortened by 0 bases and J by 5 bases, with 8 bases between the two germline ends. The CDR3: CAISESGAHNSPLHF. In DNA form, the CDR3 reads TGTGCCATCAGTGAGTCCGGGGCTCATAATTCACCCCTCCACTTT.

This clonotype appeared many times. This chain joins TRBV7-3 and TRBJ2-3, with TRBD1 matching over 7 bases. The CDR3 has 15 amino acids. Germline V gene data show CDR1 as SGHTA and CDR2 as FQGTGA. After removal of 5 bases from V and 4 bases from J, the junction contained 9 bases not matched to a gene. CDR3 loop: CASSLGGQGADTQYF. CDR3 DNA: TGTGCCAGCAGCCTAGGGGGCCAGGGGGCAGATACGCAGTATTTT.

This clonotype has ten or more counts. This chain joins TRBV5-1 and TRBJ1-2, with 10 positions matching TRBD1. The CDR3 sequence is 15 residues long. Germline V gene data show CDR1 as SGHRS and CDR2 as YFSETQ. The junction had 8 bases not matched to a gene; V was cut back by 4 bases and J by 5 bases. The DNA of the CDR3 is TGCGCCAGCAGCGGAGGGGACAGGGGATTTTATGGCTACACCTTC. Translating gives CASSGGDRGFYGYTF.

The CDR3 protein is CASRRGLAGGTDTQYF. The CDR3 DNA reads as TGTGCCAGCAGGAGAGGACTAGCGGGGGGCACAGATACGCAGTATTTT. V and J are TRBV2 and TRBJ2-3, with 13 bases that match TRBD2. The CDR3 is 16 residues long. J lost 1 base, V lost 6 bases, and 4 bases had no gene match. Germline CDR1 SNHLY, CDR2 FYNNEI.

This clonotype appeared many times. V is TRBV5-1 and J is TRBJ1-1, with TRBD1 matching over 7 bases. V dropped 7 bases and J dropped 0; count of bases not matched to a gene: 12. Germline V gene lookup returns CDR1 SGHRS and CDR2 YFSETQ. This CDR3 has 16 amino acids. CDR3 protein: CASGTGQNPMNTEAFF. The CDR3 coding sequence is TGCGCCAGCGGAACGGGACAGAACCCCATGAACACTGAAGCTTTCTTT.

Many counts were recorded for this clonotype. The CDR3 loop is CASSISSIAATTGELFF. DNA of the CDR3: TGTGCCAGTAGTATAAGTTCTATTGCGGCTACCACCGGGGAGCTGTTTTTT. The chain uses TRBV19 and TRBJ2-2; no firm D call. This CDR3 is built from 17 residues. V gave up 2 bases and J gave up 4 bases, with 17 bases separating them. Germline V gene lookup returns CDR1 LNHDA and CDR2 SQIVND (reference sequence).

The chain is built from TRBV29-1 and TRBJ2-7; possibly TRBD2 for D (6 bases). Deletions cut 1 base from V and 3 bases from J, with 19 bases between. This CDR3 comprises 16 residues. In germline, CDR1 is SQVTM, CDR2 ANQGSEA. The chain's CDR3 is CSVEVYVSGTDYEQYF. In DNA form, the CDR3 reads TGCAGCGTTGAAGTTTACGTCTCGGGGACTGACTACGAGCAGTACTTC.

This clonotype came up many times. The gene calls are TRBV5-6 and TRBJ2-7; unclear D gene. Germline CDR1 and CDR2: SGHDT and YYEEEE. Between the trimmed V and J ends, which lost 1 base and 2 bases, there was a span of 10 bases. The CDR3 is 14 residues long. Written as DNA, the CDR3 is TGTGCCAGCAGCTTGCTCCAGGCTACCTACGAGCAGTACTTC. Translating gives CASSLLQATYEQYF.